One and the same sample provided the 5 T cell receptor beta chains below, sequenced in a study of CD8 T cells in Susac syndrome. Reverse transcription of roughly 0.45 to 1 ug RNA used random hexamers. TCRdb processed the immunoSEQ multiplex PCR reads anew with MiXCR; each CDR3 protein has one entry. The sample records some 120,000 distinct CDR3 sequences, nearly 95% being singletons. The specimen sequenced was CD4+ T cells from PBMCs. These receptor sequences come from a human donor in good health.

The chain is built from TRBV6-1 and TRBJ2-7; D is possibly TRBD2 (6 bases). Trimming took 7 bases from V and 3 from J, leaving 16 bases between them. The CDR3 spans 14 residues. Germline CDR1 MNHNS, CDR2 SASEGT. CDR3 bases: TGTGCCAGCATAGGCGGGATTTACAACTACGAGCAGTACTTC. Its translation is CASIGGIYNYEQYF.

This clonotype was seen a handful of times. The genes are TRBV6-1 and TRBJ2-3; 14 bases agree with TRBD2. Germline V gene data show CDR1 as MNHNS and CDR2 as SASEGT. V lost 5 bases, J lost 6 bases, and 4 bases stayed unmatched. This CDR3 spans 15 amino acids. CDR3 sequence: CASSPGLAGVDTQYF. CDR3 in DNA: TGTGCCAGCAGTCCGGGACTAGCGGGAGTCGATACGCAGTATTTT.

This chain joins TRBV2 and TRBJ2-1; the D gene is possibly TRBD1 (5 bases). Germline V gives CDR1 SNHLY, CDR2 FYNNEI. Trimming took off 7 bases at V and 7 bases at J, with 11 bases between the two ends. The CDR3 covers 12 residues. The CDR3 nucleotides read TGTGCCAGCATGGGGCAGATGAATGAGCAGTTCTTC. Translating gives CASMGQMNEQFF.

The V gene is TRBV12-3 or TRBV12-4, the J gene TRBJ2-1, with D hard to call. CDR3 size: 12 residues. V shed 3 bases and J shed 8 bases, with 8 bases lying between them. This chain's CDR3 is CASSFSVDEQFF. In DNA, the CDR3 is TGTGCCAGCAGTTTCTCAGTTGATGAGCAGTTCTTC.

The CDR3: CASSQAAGANTGELFF. The CDR3 DNA reads as TGCGCCAGCAGCCAAGCCGCAGGGGCGAACACCGGGGAGCTGTTTTTT. The chain joins TRBV4-1 to TRBJ2-2; weak D call: TRBD1 (6 bases). Germline V gene sequence: CDR1 MGHRA, CDR2 YSYEKL. Trimming took off 1 base at V and 0 bases at J, with 9 bases between the two ends. The CDR3 is 16 amino acids.